This TCR beta chain was recovered during a study of cytomegalovirus exposure and HLA in healthy donors. Unrecorded immune exposures were likely, despite nominal health at sampling. The study ran its PCR with 60 Vbeta and 13 Jbeta primers. Assay used: immunoSEQ multiplex PCR; TCRdb lists only in-frame clones, some missing. The profile shows about 260,000 clones, 84% of them singletons. Overall study findings and caveats: When analyzed later, the rates of TCR association showed variation by HLA locus, with DRB1 the most and HLA-C the fewest.

By its share, this clone is medium-sized. Its antigen is unidentified. The sequenced sample consisted of PBMCs. The clonotype was recovered from a woman in her 40s in good health and CMV-seropositive.

The CDR3 bases are TGTGCCAGTAGTATAGATCACCCAGGGGCTTATGGCTACACCTTC. It codes for CASSIDHPGAYGYTF. J is TRBJ1-2 and V is TRBV19; TRBD1 is a possible D gene (6 bases). Trimming left V 0 bases short and J 5 bases short, with 13 bases between. Per the germline V gene, CDR1 is LNHDA and CDR2 is SQIVND (reference sequence). This CDR3 contains 15 residues.